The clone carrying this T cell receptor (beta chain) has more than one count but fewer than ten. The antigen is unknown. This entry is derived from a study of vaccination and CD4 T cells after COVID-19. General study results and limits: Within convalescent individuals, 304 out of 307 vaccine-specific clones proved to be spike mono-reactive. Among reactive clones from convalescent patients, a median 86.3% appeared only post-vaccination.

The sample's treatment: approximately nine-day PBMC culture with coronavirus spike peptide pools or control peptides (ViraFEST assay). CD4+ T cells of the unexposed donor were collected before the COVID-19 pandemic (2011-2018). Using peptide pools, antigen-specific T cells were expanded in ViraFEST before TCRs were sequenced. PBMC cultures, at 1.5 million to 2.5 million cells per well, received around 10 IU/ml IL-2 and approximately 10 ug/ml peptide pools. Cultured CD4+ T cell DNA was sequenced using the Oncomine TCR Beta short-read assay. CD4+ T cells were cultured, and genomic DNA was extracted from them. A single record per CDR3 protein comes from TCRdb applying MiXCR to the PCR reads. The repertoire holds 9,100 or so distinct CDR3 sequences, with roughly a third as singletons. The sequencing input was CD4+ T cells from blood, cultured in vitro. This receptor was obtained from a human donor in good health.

CDR3 in DNA: TGTGCCAGTAGTATTTCTAGCGGGAGTGGTGGCACAGATACGCAGTATTTT. Translation gives CASSISSGSGGTDTQYF. The chain carries TRBV19 and TRBJ2-3, with 10 bases identical to TRBD2. The CDR3 covers 17 residues. V lost 3 bases to trimming and J lost 1 base; unmatched junction nucleotides: 7. The V gene's germline CDR1 is LNHDA and CDR2 SQIVND (reference sequence).